A single sample gave rise to the 14 T cell receptor beta chains below, sequenced in a study of T cells after yellow fever vaccination (dated by TCRdb to between 2017 and 2020). Read against the paper, the sample's treatment or condition label means: live attenuated yellow fever vaccine strain. The library was prepared using 5' RACE. The sequencer listed for this sample is Illumina NovaSeq 6000. The public reads were quality trimmed at Q25 with fastp and then assembled into clones with MiXCR by TCRdb, keeping productive beta chains. CDR3 protein duplicates are merged, each entry listing the most common genes and DNA. This sample has hundreds of thousands of distinct CDR3 sequences in its table, and over 15% of those were observed once. 15% to 20% of the sample belongs to the ten largest clones. Specimen: PBMCs, collected before the yellow fever booster vaccination. The receptors stem from a man aged 18 to 29 who received the YFV17D yellow fever vaccine.

This clonotype has more than one count but fewer than ten. V and J are TRBV12-3 or TRBV12-4 and TRBJ1-6; D perhaps matches TRBD1 (6 bases). The CDR3 is made up of 15 amino acids. V lost 3 bases and J lost 5, with 11 bases in between. Here the CDR3 DNA reads TGTGCCAGCAGTTTCGGGCAGGGGAATAATTCACCCCTCCACTTT. Translating gives CASSFGQGNNSPLHF.

This clonotype came up a few times. The gene calls are TRBV4-1 and TRBJ2-7; D ambiguous. This CDR3 is 13 amino acids long. Deletions cut 1 base from V and 1 base from J, with 5 bases between. The germline CDR1 and CDR2 sequences are MGHRA and YSYEKL. CDR3: CASSQGMSYEQYF. The CDR3 DNA reads as TGCGCCAGCAGCCAAGGAATGTCCTACGAGCAGTACTTC.

This clonotype was counted only a few times. The chain has TRBV5-1 and TRBJ2-5, with TRBD1 matching 9 bases. The CDR3 extends over 17 amino acids. CDR1 is SGHRS and CDR2 is YFSETQ in the germline V gene. V lost 4 bases to trimming and J lost 0 bases; unmatched junction nucleotides: 10. The CDR3, as DNA: TGCGCCAGCAGCGCCACCGGGACAGGGAGTTACCAAGAGACCCAGTACTTC. Amino acids: CASSATGTGSYQETQYF.

This clonotype has just a few counts. The genes are TRBV3-1 and TRBJ1-1, with 7 nucleotides matching TRBD1. Germline CDR1 reads LGHDT; CDR2 reads YNNKEL (reference sequence). CDR3 length: 13 amino acids. Trimming removed 8 bases from V and 6 bases from J; junction bases left unmatched: 9. This CDR3 reads CASLDREKAEAFF. CDR3 nucleotides: TGTGCCAGCCTAGACAGGGAGAAAGCTGAAGCTTTCTTT.

The rearrangement uses TRBV12-3 or TRBV12-4 and TRBJ2-3; 8 nucleotides agree with TRBD2. CDR3 size: 16 residues. V shed 5 bases, J shed 8 bases, and the junction held 15 bases outside the gene matches. CDR3 in DNA: TGTGCCAGCAGTCCCCAGGAAGCGGGGGATGATTTTACGCAGTATTTT. Protein sequence: CASSPQEAGDDFTQYF.

This sequence joins TRBV28 and TRBJ2-1, with D perhaps being TRBD1 or TRBD2 (5 bases each). The germline V gene encodes CDR1 MDHEN and CDR2 SYDVKM. CDR3 length: 16 residues. The V end lost 5 bases, the J end lost 0 bases, and 14 bases lay between the germline ends. CDR3 amino acids: CASSPAGAGSYNEQFF. DNA for the CDR3: TGTGCCAGCAGTCCCGCCGGGGCCGGCTCCTACAATGAGCAGTTCTTC.

This clonotype was found a few times. V is TRBV7-2 and J is TRBJ2-5, with 8 bases lining up with TRBD2. J was trimmed by 4 bases and V by 4 bases; bases with no gene match: 5. CDR3 length: 14 residues. The germline gives CDR1 SGHTA, CDR2 FQGNSA. CDR3 coding DNA: TGTGCCAGCAGCTCGGTCGGGGGGGGAGAGACCCAGTACTTC. It specifies CASSSVGGGETQYF.

This clonotype was counted ten times or more. The chain links TRBV5-6 to TRBJ2-3, with 8 bases identical to TRBD2. The V gene's germline CDR1 is SGHDT and CDR2 YYEEEE. The CDR3 runs 16 residues. V lost 6 bases, J lost 5 bases, and 14 bases stayed unmatched. CDR3 nucleotides: TGTGCCAGCACCTTTAACGGGGGGGCCTCGGGAGATACGCAGTATTTT. This gives the protein CASTFNGGASGDTQYF.

This chain uses TRBV20-1 with TRBJ2-7; D might be TRBD1 (5 bases). In germline, CDR1 is DFQATT, CDR2 SNEGSKA (reference sequence). The CDR3 has 15 amino acids. Trimming took off 3 bases at V and 1 base at J, with 16 bases between the two ends. The CDR3, as DNA: TGCAGTGCTAGGCCCCCCTGGGGCCGTTCCTACGAGCAGTACTTC. It encodes CSARPPWGRSYEQYF.

This clonotype has more than one count but fewer than ten. The V gene is TRBV20-1, the J gene TRBJ1-1; TRBD1 matches at 8 bases. The germline V gene has CDR1 DFQATT and CDR2 SNEGSKA (reference sequence). Losses at the gene ends were 4 bases for V and 7 bases for J; bases not matched to a gene: 17. This CDR3 contains 16 residues. CDR3 protein: CSATRSDRASLDEAFF. The CDR3 coding sequence is TGCAGTGCTACTAGGTCGGACAGGGCCTCGTTGGATGAAGCTTTCTTT.

The table lists this clonotype with many counts. The chain joins TRBV6-5 to TRBJ1-1; D ambiguous. CDR3 length: 13 residues. Looked up from germline, CDR1 is MNHEY and CDR2 is SVGAGI. Trimming removed 5 bases at V and 0 bases at J, with 7 bases between. DNA for the CDR3: TGTGCCAGCAGTAGCGGCATGAACACTGAAGCTTTCTTT. This gives the protein CASSSGMNTEAFF.

This clonotype was observed a few times. V and J are TRBV6-2 or TRBV6-3 and TRBJ2-2; D is undetermined. This CDR3 contains 14 residues. V lost 6 bases, J lost 0 bases, and 8 bases lay in between. The V gene's germline CDR1 is MNHEY and CDR2 SVGEGT. CDR3 protein: CASSFTTNTGELFF. The CDR3 DNA sequence: TGTGCCAGCAGCTTCACAACGAACACCGGGGAGCTGTTTTTT.

The CDR3 nucleotides are TGTGCCAGCAGCCAAGAAATTAGCTATGGCTACACCTTC. Translating gives CASSQEISYGYTF. V gene TRBV4-2 combines with J gene TRBJ1-2; D ambiguous. V lost 0 bases to trimming and J lost 4 bases, with 6 bases between them. CDR1 is LGHNA, CDR2 YNFKEQ, per germline. CDR3 length equals 13 residues.

This clonotype was recorded at least ten times. The rearrangement joins TRBV6-2 or TRBV6-3 to TRBJ2-2; D is unresolved. There are 14 residues in the CDR3. CDR1 is MNHEY and CDR2 is SVGEGT in the germline V gene. Trimming shortened V by 7 bases and J by 1 base, and 10 bases separated the two germline ends. The chain's CDR3 is CASNFNWNTGELFF. DNA of the CDR3: TGTGCCAGCAATTTTAACTGGAACACCGGGGAGCTGTTTTTT.